This T cell receptor (beta chain) was identified in a study of blood T cell repertoires in COVID-19. Overall study context: Some COVID-19 samples were acute and others convalescent; all came from the United States, Italy and Spain.

Germline loops: CDR1 SGHDT, CDR2 YYEEEE. The CDR3 length is 14 residues. V was cut by 3 bases and J by 5 bases, with 12 bases left in between. The table came from immunoSEQ multiplex PCR; TCRdb's copy has only in-frame clones and leaves some out. The table lists fewer than 200,000 clones, around 80% of them singletons. The specimen sequenced was PBMCs or T cells enriched from blood (not recorded which). The origin of this receptor is a woman aged 45-65 years who had recovered from COVID-19. The chain carries TRBV5-6 and TRBJ2-1; D remains ambiguous. This CDR3 reads CASSSERRNNEQFF. CDR3 nucleotide sequence: TGTGCCAGCAGCTCAGAACGCCGAAACAATGAGCAGTTCTTC.